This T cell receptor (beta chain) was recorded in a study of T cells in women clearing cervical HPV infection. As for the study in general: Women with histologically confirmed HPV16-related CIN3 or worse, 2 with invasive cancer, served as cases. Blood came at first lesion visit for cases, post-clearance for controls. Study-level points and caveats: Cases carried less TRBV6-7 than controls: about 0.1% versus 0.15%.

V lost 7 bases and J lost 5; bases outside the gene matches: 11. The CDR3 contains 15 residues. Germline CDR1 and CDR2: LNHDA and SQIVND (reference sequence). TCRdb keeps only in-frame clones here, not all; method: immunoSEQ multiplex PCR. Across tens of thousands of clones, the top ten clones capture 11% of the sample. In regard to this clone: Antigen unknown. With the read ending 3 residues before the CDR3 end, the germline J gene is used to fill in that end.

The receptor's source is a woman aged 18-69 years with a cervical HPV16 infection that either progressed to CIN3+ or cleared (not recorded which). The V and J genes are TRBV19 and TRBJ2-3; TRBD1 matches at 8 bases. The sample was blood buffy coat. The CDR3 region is CASNHGQGGGDTQYF. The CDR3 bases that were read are TGTGCCAGTAACCACGGACAGGGAGGTGGAGATACG. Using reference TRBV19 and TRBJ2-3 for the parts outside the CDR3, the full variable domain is DGGITQSPKYLFRKEGQNVTLSCEQNLNHDAMYWYRQDPGQGLRLIYYSQIVNDFQKGDIAEGYSVSREKKESFPLTVTSAQKNPTAFYLCASNHGQGGGDTQYFGPGTRLTVL.